This is a list of T cell receptor beta chains from one sample in a study of CD4 T cells in relation to SARS-CoV-2 and coronaviruses. Some clones are missing from TCRdb's copy, which holds only in-frame ones; the method was immunoSEQ multiplex PCR. The profile covers under 50,000 clones, with approximately 90% appearing a single time and 9% to 9.5% taken by the ten largest. The sample comprised memory CD4+ T cells from PBMCs. The receptors derive from an adult with COVID-19. CDR3s include the opening cysteine and the closing phenylalanine or tryptophan. The D gene is left open where the match is weak. Expanded clones get a size class; other rows say once, few or many, or leave the size out.

clone_size | j_call | d_call | v_call | cdr3_aa | cdr3_nt
NA | TRBJ2-5 | NA | TRBV19 | CASRAGYETQYF | TGTGCCAGTAGAGCCGGATACGAGACCCAGTACTTC
NA | TRBJ1-5 | NA | TRBV10-3 | CATEGWRYSNQPQHF | TGTGCCACAGAGGGTTGGAGATATAGCAATCAGCCCCAGCATTTT
once | TRBJ1-1 | NA | TRBV6-2/TRBV6-3 | CASSSPFEGRTEAFF | TGTGCCAGCAGTTCCCCTTTTGAGGGTAGGACTGAAGCTTTCTTT
NA | TRBJ2-3 | TRBD1 | TRBV4-1 | CASSQIIPRGNYTDTQYF | TGCGCCAGCAGCCAGATTATCCCCAGGGGGAACTACACAGATACGCAGTATTTT
few | TRBJ1-2 | NA | TRBV7-2 | CASSIGGRVANYGYTF | TGTGCCAGCAGCATCGGCGGCAGGGTCGCTAACTATGGCTACACCTTC
once | TRBJ2-7 | TRBD1 | TRBV29-1 | CSVAGTGGDPSYEQYF | TGCAGCGTTGCAGGGACAGGGGGTGATCCCTCCTACGAGCAGTACTTC
NA | TRBJ1-1 | NA | TRBV2 | CASRTLGRVTEAFF | TGTGCCAGCAGAACGCTTGGACGGGTCACTGAAGCTTTCTTT
once | TRBJ1-6 | NA | TRBV19 | CASSIDSGLGTNYNSPLHF | TGTGCCAGTAGTATAGATAGCGGGTTGGGGACAAACTATAATTCACCCCTCCACTTT
NA | TRBJ1-6 | NA | TRBV4-3 | CASSPLVDSPLHF | TGCGCCAGCAGCCCCCTGGTGGATTCACCCCTCCACTTT
NA | TRBJ2-5 | NA | TRBV24-1 | CATTPRGYQETQYF | TGTGCCACCACCCCACGGGGGTACCAAGAGACCCAGTACTTC
once | TRBJ2-7 | TRBD2 | TRBV11-2 | CASSILAGGKEQYF | TGTGCCAGCAGCATACTAGCGGGGGGGAAGGAGCAGTACTTC
NA | TRBJ2-7 | NA | TRBV5-1 | CASSPWPSPSGREQYF | TGCGCCAGCAGCCCCTGGCCCTCTCCCTCCGGGCGGGAGCAGTACTTC
NA | TRBJ2-3 | NA | TRBV21-1 | CASSSYSTDTQYF | TGTGCCAGCAGCTCTTACAGCACAGATACGCAGTATTTT
NA | TRBJ1-2 | NA | TRBV6-2/TRBV6-3 | CASSYKNYGYTF | TGTGCCAGCAGTTACAAAAACTATGGCTACACCTTC
once | TRBJ2-1 | NA | TRBV5-1 | CASSLSPENEQFF | TGCGCCAGCAGCTTGTCTCCGGAGAATGAGCAGTTCTTC
NA | TRBJ1-4 | TRBD1 | TRBV6-6 | CASTDRGLDEKLFF | TGTGCCAGCACCGACAGGGGGTTAGATGAAAAACTGTTTTTT
NA | TRBJ1-2 | NA | TRBV6-4 | CASSQGGSYGYTF | TGTGCCAGCAGTCAGGGCGGATCCTATGGCTACACCTTC
NA | TRBJ2-2 | NA | TRBV2 | CASSEVTTNTGELFF | TGTGCCAGCAGTGAAGTGACCACGAACACCGGGGAGCTGTTTTTT
NA | TRBJ1-2 | NA | TRBV9 | CASSVVPGNGYTF | TGTGCCAGCAGCGTAGTTCCCGGGAATGGCTACACCTTC
NA | TRBJ1-6 | TRBD1 | TRBV7-9 | CASSPRTGRLNSPLHF | TGTGCCAGCAGCCCAAGGACAGGGCGGTTAAATTCACCCCTCCACTTT
NA | TRBJ1-6 | TRBD1 | TRBV7-2 | CASSQRQGDSPLHF | TGTGCCAGCAGCCAACGACAGGGCGATTCACCCCTCCACTTT
NA | TRBJ1-2 | TRBD1 | TRBV12-3/TRBV12-4 | CASSMGQVYGYTF | TGTGCCAGCAGTATGGGACAGGTCTATGGCTACACCTTC
once | TRBJ1-1 | NA | TRBV12-3/TRBV12-4 | CASSPRGNTEAFF | TGTGCCAGCAGTCCCCGGGGGAACACTGAAGCTTTCTTT
NA | TRBJ2-7 | NA | TRBV5-4 | CASSLDASYEQYF | TGTGCCAGCAGCTTGGATGCAAGCTACGAGCAGTACTTC
few | TRBJ2-3 | NA | TRBV5-4 | CASSGGGGYRDTQYF | TGTGCCAGCAGCGGGGGCGGGGGCTATAGAGATACGCAGTATTTT
NA | TRBJ2-7 | TRBD2 | TRBV5-4 | CASSGRGSGDEQYF | TGTGCCAGCAGCGGTCGGGGTAGCGGGGACGAGCAGTACTTC
NA | TRBJ2-3 | TRBD2 | TRBV6-1 | CASSGGLSGGADTQYF | TGTGCCAGCAGTGGGGGACTTAGCGGGGGGGCGGATACGCAGTATTTT
NA | TRBJ1-3 | TRBD1 | TRBV18 | CASSETGAGNTIYF | TGTGCCAGCTCTGAGACAGGGGCTGGAAACACCATATATTTT
NA | TRBJ2-3 | NA | TRBV12-2 | CASRLAWGQGEADTQYF | TGTGCAAGTCGCTTAGCATGGGGGCAGGGGGAGGCAGATACGCAGTATTTT
NA | TRBJ2-1 | NA | TRBV2 | CASTGLGNEQFF | TGTGCCAGCACCGGACTCGGAAATGAGCAGTTCTTC
NA | TRBJ2-1 | NA | TRBV7-2 | CASSTRGAYNEQFF | TGTGCCAGCAGCACCAGAGGCGCTTACAATGAGCAGTTCTTC
NA | TRBJ2-5 | NA | TRBV7-9 | CAGSSDGTQYF | TGTGCCGGCAGCTCTGATGGGACCCAGTACTTC
NA | TRBJ2-2 | NA | TRBV11-3 | CASSFQSRNTGELFF | TGTGCCAGCAGCTTCCAATCGCGGAACACCGGGGAGCTGTTTTTT
NA | TRBJ1-2 | NA | TRBV14 | CASSRNSGVFGYTF | TGTGCCAGCAGCCGAAACAGTGGTGTCTTTGGCTACACCTTC
NA | TRBJ2-5 | TRBD2 | TRBV14 | CASSQSGGRFGTQYF | TGTGCCAGCAGCCAAAGCGGGGGGCGCTTTGGGACCCAGTACTTC
NA | TRBJ1-2 | NA | TRBV2 | CASSENRAGAGYTF | TGTGCCAGCAGTGAAAATAGGGCAGGGGCTGGCTACACCTTC
once | TRBJ2-3 | TRBD2 | TRBV6-4 | CASSVLAGGTDTQYF | TGTGCCAGCAGTGTCCTAGCGGGGGGCACAGATACGCAGTATTTT
NA | TRBJ2-5 | NA | TRBV5-1 | CASSQLTLQETQYF | TGCGCCAGCAGCCAACTGACACTACAAGAGACCCAGTACTTC
NA | TRBJ1-5 | NA | TRBV27 | CASSFAGNQPQHF | TGTGCCAGCAGTTTCGCAGGGAATCAGCCCCAGCATTTT
NA | TRBJ1-1 | NA | TRBV5-5 | CASSFDERMNTEAFF | TGTGCCAGCAGCTTCGATGAACGGATGAACACTGAAGCTTTCTTT
NA | TRBJ2-3 | NA | TRBV5-1 | CASSLSGGLDSTDTQYF | TGCGCCAGCAGCTTGAGTGGGGGGCTCGATAGCACAGATACGCAGTATTTT
NA | TRBJ2-1 | TRBD1 | TRBV6-5 | CASKTGTHNEQFF | TGTGCCAGCAAGACAGGGACCCACAATGAGCAGTTCTTC
once | TRBJ2-7 | NA | TRBV12-2 | CASRFQDYEQYF | TGTGCAAGTCGCTTCCAGGATTACGAGCAGTACTTC
NA | TRBJ2-2 | NA | TRBV11-3 | CASSRGHQTGELFF | TGTGCCAGCAGCCGGGGACACCAAACCGGGGAGCTGTTTTTT
NA | TRBJ2-1 | NA | TRBV12-3/TRBV12-4 | CATKTGRNEQFF | TGTGCCACCAAAACTGGGCGAAATGAGCAGTTCTTC
NA | TRBJ1-6 | TRBD1 | TRBV5-1 | CASSLQGENSPLHF | TGCGCCAGCAGCTTACAGGGGGAGAATTCACCCCTCCACTTT